Here is one TCR beta chain with its context. Germline V lookup: CDR1 WSHSY, CDR2 SAAADI. The length of the CDR3 is 12 residues. Trimming cost V 10 bases and J 3 bases; bases outside gene matches: 5. These data originate in a study of technical replicates of blood from a few donors. Using immunoSEQ multiplex PCR, the repertoire was profiled, and TCRdb retains in-frame clones only, with some absent. Of almost 85,000 clones listed, 97% are singletons. V usage is TRBV10-2 and J usage is TRBJ1-2; 7 bases are a match to TRBD1. The receptor's source is a human donor in good health. The sequenced sample was T cells isolated from PBMCs. The CDR3: CAILGQDYGYTF. The CDR3 bases are TGCGCCATCCTAGGACAGGACTATGGCTACACCTTC.